The 23 T cell receptor beta chains given below trace back to one sample, sequenced in a study of shared clonotypes between healthy human individuals. Using immunoSEQ multiplex PCR, the repertoire was profiled, and TCRdb retains in-frame clones only, with some absent. The sample yields around 980,000 clones, about 84% seen once. Sequencing was carried out using memory CD4+ T cells from PBMCs. The subset was: CD45RA-negative fraction. The receptor source for this set is a man aged 18 to 30 in good health. Some clones in this sample may be carry-over from other donors' samples.

This sequence joins TRBV28 and TRBJ1-5; D is uncertain. Germline CDR1 MDHEN, CDR2 SYDVKM. V gave up 6 bases and J gave up 0 bases, with 6 bases separating them. CDR3 length equals 13 residues. The CDR3 loop is CASRGHSNQPQHF. The CDR3 DNA is TGTGCCAGCAGAGGGCATAGCAATCAGCCCCAGCATTTT.

V usage is TRBV6-5 and J usage is TRBJ1-2, with 11 positions matching TRBD1. With 0 bases clipped from V and 4 bases from J, the junction kept 4 bases outside the gene matches. Germline V lookup: CDR1 MNHEY, CDR2 SVGAGI. The CDR3 runs 16 residues. CDR3 in amino acids: CASSYSWTGGSYGYTF. CDR3 in DNA: TGTGCCAGCAGTTACTCCTGGACAGGGGGCAGCTATGGCTACACCTTC.

This sequence joins TRBV7-9 and TRBJ2-7; D unclear. Germline CDR1 SEHNR, CDR2 FQNEAQ (reference sequence). The CDR3 spans 12 residues. V lost 3 bases and J lost 4, with 7 bases in between. The CDR3 bases are TGTGCCAGCAGCTTCTTGAGTTACGAGCAGTACTTC. This gives the protein CASSFLSYEQYF.

This clone was seen a few times. J is TRBJ1-5 and V is TRBV27; D is undetermined. This CDR3 comprises 14 residues. Germline V CDR1 and CDR2: MNHEY, SMNVEV (reference sequence). The V gene lost 2 bases and the J gene lost 9 bases, with 14 bases spanning the gap. CDR3 in amino acids: CASSLMRAEGPQHF. The DNA of the CDR3 is TGTGCCAGCAGTTTAATGAGGGCCGAGGGGCCCCAGCATTTT.

The sample holds a few counts of this clone. This sample includes further DNA sequences coding for the same CDR3. V usage is TRBV14 and J usage is TRBJ2-1; 10 positions agree with TRBD2. The length of the CDR3 is 15 residues. The J segment lost 5 bases and the V segment lost 1 base, leaving 2 bases of the junction unmatched. Germline values: CDR1 SGHDN, CDR2 FVKESK. The CDR3 protein is CASSQGLAGNNEQFF. In DNA, the CDR3 is TGTGCCAGCAGCCAAGGACTAGCGGGTAACAATGAGCAGTTCTTC.

The CDR3 bases are TGTGCCAGCAGCTTAGTTCGTGGTCGGCAGGGTTACAAAGGGGAGCTGTTTTTT. It yields the protein CASSLVRGRQGYKGELFF. J is TRBJ2-2 and V is TRBV7-2; D possibly corresponds to TRBD1 (5 bases). V shed 1 base and J shed 8 bases, with 23 bases lying between them. This CDR3 comprises 18 residues. Germline CDR1 reads SGHTA; CDR2 reads FQGNSA.

This clone was counted only a few times. This chain uses TRBV15 with TRBJ2-5; D not resolved. The V and J ends lost 4 bases and 2 bases respectively, with 2 bases between them. Germline CDR1 LNHNV, CDR2 YYDKDF (reference sequence). The CDR3 length is 11 residues. The CDR3 is CATSTQETQYF. In DNA form, the CDR3 reads TGTGCCACCAGCACTCAAGAGACCCAGTACTTC.

The CDR3 nucleotides read TGCAGCGTCGCTGACAGGGGGTTGTACGAGCAGTACTTC. Translating it yields CSVADRGLYEQYF. The J gene is TRBJ2-7, the V gene TRBV29-1, with 9 bases aligning to TRBD1. The CDR3 sequence is 13 residues long. CDR1 is SQVTM, CDR2 ANQGSEA, per germline. J was trimmed by 4 bases and V by 6 bases; bases with no gene match: 7.

This clone was seen just once. V usage is TRBV7-9 and J usage is TRBJ1-6, with TRBD1 matching over 10 bases. V lost 4 bases and J lost 9; bases outside the gene matches: 9. Per germline, CDR1 SEHNR and CDR2 FQNEAQ (reference sequence). The CDR3 contains 16 residues. The CDR3: CASSSRTGGTSSPLHF. CDR3 bases: TGTGCCAGCAGCTCCAGGACAGGGGGAACGAGTTCACCCCTCCACTTT.

The chain uses TRBV18 and TRBJ2-3, with D maybe TRBD2 (6 bases). CDR1 is KGHSH, CDR2 LQKENI, per germline. V was cut by 0 bases and J by 0 bases, with 13 bases left in between. This CDR3 contains 17 residues. The CDR3 region is CASSPPNSGWSTDTQYF. CDR3 coding DNA: TGTGCCAGCTCACCACCGAATAGCGGCTGGAGCACAGATACGCAGTATTTT.

The chain links TRBV28 to TRBJ1-5; D not certain. CDR1 MDHEN and CDR2 SYDVKM come from the germline V gene. The V gene lost 3 bases and the J gene lost 2 bases, with 17 bases spanning the gap. CDR3 size: 17 residues. CDR3 amino acids: CASSFLGQARGNQPQHF. CDR3 in DNA: TGTGCCAGCAGTTTTTTAGGCCAGGCGCGGGGCAATCAGCCCCAGCATTTT.

This clone appeared many times. The V call is TRBV13, the J call TRBJ2-7; 7 bases map to TRBD2. Losses at the gene ends were 0 bases for V and 2 bases for J; bases not matched to a gene: 1. The CDR3 is 14 amino acids. From germline, CDR1 is PRHDT and CDR2 FYEKMQ (reference sequence). The CDR3, as DNA: TGTGCCAGCAGCTTAGGAGGGAGGGCCTACGAGCAGTACTTC. Its protein is CASSLGGRAYEQYF.

This clone appeared a few times. The chain carries TRBV12-2 and TRBJ1-2. TRBV12-2 represents a pseudogene. The CDR3 is 17 amino acids. The DNA for the CDR3 is TGTGCAAGTCGCCGCCTCCTCCCCTTGGGACGGGACTATGGCTACACCTTC. Its translation: CASRRLLPLGRDYGYTF.

The rearrangement uses TRBV7-2 and TRBJ2-1; 7 positions agree with TRBD2. Trimming at V came to 5 bases and at J to 7 bases, leaving 5 bases not matched to a gene. The CDR3 sequence is 13 residues long. CDR1 and CDR2 (germline): SGHTA, FQGNSA. The chain's CDR3 is CASSPPGGNEQFF. DNA of the CDR3: TGTGCCAGCAGCCCCCCCGGGGGGAATGAGCAGTTCTTC.

The chain uses TRBV5-1 and TRBJ2-2; D possibly corresponds to TRBD1 (6 bases). Trimming took off 1 base at V and 4 bases at J, with 11 bases between the two ends. The CDR3 covers 15 residues. The germline V gene encodes CDR1 SGHRS and CDR2 YFSETQ. The DNA of the CDR3 is TGCGCCAGCAGCTTGTTGGACAGCCCCACCGGGGAGCTGTTTTTT. The encoded protein is CASSLLDSPTGELFF. The variable domain in full, completed from reference TRBV5-1 and TRBJ2-2, reads KAGVTQTPRYLIKTRGQQVTLSCSPISGHRSVSWYQQTPGQGLQFLFEYFSETQRNKGNFPGRFSGRQFSNSRSEMNVSTLELGDSALYLCASSLLDSPTGELFFGEGSRLTVL.

With respect to this clone: The identical CDR3 is also encoded by other nucleotide sequences in the sample. The chain employs TRBV28 and TRBJ2-1; the D is unclear. The V end lost 5 bases, the J end lost 8 bases, and 7 bases lay between the germline ends. Germline assignment: CDR1 MDHEN and CDR2 SYDVKM. The CDR3 sequence is 11 residues long. The CDR3: CASSLRHEQFF. CDR3 DNA: TGTGCCAGCAGTCTACGACATGAGCAGTTCTTC.

The chain carries TRBV28 and TRBJ2-2; D may correspond to TRBD1 or TRBD2 (5 bases each). Germline V gene lookup returns CDR1 MDHEN and CDR2 SYDVKM. The CDR3 covers 15 residues. Trimming cost V 3 bases and J 5 bases, with 13 bases left between them. The CDR3 here is CASSFGSGGTGELFF. As DNA, the CDR3 is TGTGCCAGCAGTTTCGGGTCTGGGGGAACCGGGGAGCTGTTTTTT.

This clone came up a few times. A single base separates this from a much larger clone, so it may be a read error. Other DNA sequences within the sample encode an identical CDR3. The chain couples TRBV7-9 to TRBJ1-1; a possible D gene is TRBD1 (6 bases). CDR3 length: 13 amino acids. The V gene lost 3 bases and the J gene lost 1 base, with 6 bases spanning the gap. Germline V gene sequence: CDR1 SEHNR, CDR2 FQNEAQ (reference sequence). The CDR3 loop reads CASSLTGNTEAFF. The CDR3 DNA follows: TGTGCCAGCAGCTTGACAGGGAACACTGAAGCTTTCTTT.

This chain links TRBV7-3 with TRBJ2-2; no firm D call. The germline gives CDR1 SGHTA, CDR2 FQGTGA. The V end lost 2 bases, the J end lost 4 bases, and 5 bases lay between the germline ends. This CDR3 has 13 amino acids. The CDR3 DNA is TGTGCCAGCAGCTTATGGGGCACCGGGGAGCTGTTTTTT. Its translation: CASSLWGTGELFF.

This sequence joins TRBV6-6 and TRBJ1-1; D is unresolved. Germline-derived CDR1 and CDR2 are MNHNY and SVGAGI (reference sequence). V was shortened by 7 bases and J by 0 bases, with 9 bases between the two germline ends. The CDR3 loop spans 13 amino acids. The CDR3 DNA reads as TGTGCCAGCACCAACGGGGTGAACACTGAAGCTTTCTTT. Protein: CASTNGVNTEAFF.

The genes are TRBV27 and TRBJ2-5; D is unclear. CDR1 and CDR2 (germline): MNHEY, SMNVEV (reference sequence). Trimming left V 2 bases short and J 2 bases short, with 9 bases between. There are 14 residues in the CDR3. The chain's CDR3 is CASSLGSGQETQYF. The CDR3 nucleotides read TGTGCCAGCAGTTTAGGGTCTGGACAAGAGACCCAGTACTTC.

This chain links TRBV6-6 with TRBJ2-7, with 11 bases aligning to TRBD2. CDR1 is MNHNY and CDR2 is SVGAGI in the germline V gene (reference sequence). The CDR3 is 15 amino acids. V trimming: 8 bases; J trimming: 5 bases; junction bases outside the gene matches: 11. In DNA form, the CDR3 reads TGTGCCAGCCAAAAAGATCTAGCGGGAGGCAACGAGCAGTACTTC. It specifies CASQKDLAGGNEQYF.

Turning to this clone: The same CDR3 arises from other DNA sequences in this sample as well. The chain carries TRBV28 and TRBJ1-1; no reliable D call. The V end lost 1 base, the J end lost 4 bases, and 16 bases lay between the germline ends. CDR3 size: 16 residues. CDR1 and CDR2 from the germline V gene are MDHEN and SYDVKM. The chain's CDR3 is CASSLLPNSAGTEAFF. In DNA, the CDR3 is TGTGCCAGCAGTTTATTGCCGAATTCAGCGGGCACTGAAGCTTTCTTT.